This TCR beta chain was recovered during a study of PD-1 blockade in mismatch repair-deficient tumors. The overall study: Enrolled about 2012-2016, patients had progressing, pretreated mismatch repair-deficient cancers of about a dozen types.

Regarding the study as a whole: Rapid post-treatment expansion, then contraction, generally preceding radiologic response, marked tumor-resident clones.

Some clones are missing from TCRdb's copy, which holds only in-frame ones; the method was immunoSEQ multiplex PCR. Among approximately 100,000 clones listed, 82% were seen once. All patients were mismatch repair deficient, assessed by either PCR or immunohistochemistry. Worth noting for this clone: Its antigen is undetermined.

The sample in question was peripheral blood, obtained roughly eight months after starting pembrolizumab. The sequence was obtained from an adult with mismatch repair-deficient cancer.

The DNA for the CDR3 is TGTGCCAGCAGACCTGGACAGGGGGCGAGGGAGACCCAGTACTTC. Its translation is CASRPGQGARETQYF. The genes are TRBV2 and TRBJ2-5, with 11 bases fitting TRBD1. V shed 6 bases and J 5 bases; nucleotides not matched to a gene: 8. The CDR3 loop spans 15 amino acids. Germline V CDR1 and CDR2: SNHLY, FYNNEI.